This T cell receptor beta chain was sequenced in a study of human T cells and chemical hapten exposure. On the study more broadly: Investigators sensitized about 2 cm by about 2 cm of upper inner arm skin with 2% DPC. In the approximately 24-week study, patients were dosed weekly with diphenylcyclopropenone on the scalp throughout.

This clonotype was counted only a few times. Time point: patch test 2, 6 weeks after DPC sensitization. Treatment noted: therapeutic diphenylcyclopropenone sensitization with weekly scalp DPC. Each cDNA molecule in the library carried unique molecular identifiers. TCRdb independently ran MiXCR on the RACE reads; one entry per CDR3 protein. This sample has tens of thousands of distinct CDR3 sequences, with 9.5% to 12% found just once. The length of the CDR3 is 15 residues. Deletions cut 5 bases from V and 2 bases from J, with 13 bases between. Germline loops: CDR1 MNHEY, CDR2 SVGEGT. This chain connects TRBV6-2 or TRBV6-3 to TRBJ2-1, with a tentative D call TRBD1 (5 bases). This clonotype was obtained from a man aged 35-49 years with alopecia areata. Some clones in this sample may be carry-over from other donors' samples. Sequences were derived from whole blood, sampled in connection with sensitization to the hapten diphenylcyclopropenone (DPC). This CDR3 reads CASSTFLGAYNEQFF. CDR3 DNA sequence: TGTGCCAGCAGTACTTTTTTAGGGGCCTACAATGAGCAGTTCTTC.